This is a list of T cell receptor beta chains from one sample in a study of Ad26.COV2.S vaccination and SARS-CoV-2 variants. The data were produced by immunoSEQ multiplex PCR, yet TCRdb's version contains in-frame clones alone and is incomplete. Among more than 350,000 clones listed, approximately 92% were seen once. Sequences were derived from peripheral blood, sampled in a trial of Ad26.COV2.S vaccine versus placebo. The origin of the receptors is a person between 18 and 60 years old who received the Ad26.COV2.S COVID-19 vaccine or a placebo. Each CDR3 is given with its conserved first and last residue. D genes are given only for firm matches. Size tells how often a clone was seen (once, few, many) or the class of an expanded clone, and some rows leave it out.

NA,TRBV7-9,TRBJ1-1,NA,CASSQREGKSTEAFF,TGTGCCAGCAGCCAGAGGGAGGGGAAGAGCACTGAAGCTTTCTTT
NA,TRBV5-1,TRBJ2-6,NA,CASSGRAGANVLTF,TGCGCCAGCAGCGGCCGCGCTGGGGCCAACGTCCTGACTTTC
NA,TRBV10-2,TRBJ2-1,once,CASSGIYYNEQFF,TGCGCCAGCAGTGGAATCTACTACAATGAGCAGTTCTTC
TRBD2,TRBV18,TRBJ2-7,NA,CASSPLGRTSVGTYEQYF,TGTGCCAGCTCACCTCTGGGCCGGACTAGCGTCGGGACCTACGAGCAGTACTTC
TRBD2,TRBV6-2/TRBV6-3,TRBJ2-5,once,CASSRVLAGSKETQYF,TGTGCCAGCAGCCGGGTCCTAGCGGGCTCCAAAGAGACCCAGTACTTC
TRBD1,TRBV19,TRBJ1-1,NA,CASSISGGPYTEAFF,TGTGCCAGTAGTATTTCAGGGGGCCCATACACTGAAGCTTTCTTT
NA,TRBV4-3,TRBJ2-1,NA,CASSQVPNEQFF,TGCGCCAGCAGCCAAGTACCGAATGAGCAGTTCTTC
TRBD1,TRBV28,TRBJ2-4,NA,CASSSGDRFVAKNIQYF,TGTGCCAGCAGTTCCGGGGACAGATTCGTGGCCAAAAACATTCAGTACTTC
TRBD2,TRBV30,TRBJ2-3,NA,CAWNWGGSSADTQYF,TGTGCCTGGAACTGGGGCGGGAGTAGTGCAGATACGCAGTATTTT
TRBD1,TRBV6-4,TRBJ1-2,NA,CASSPTGAANYGYTF,TGTGCCAGCAGTCCGACAGGGGCGGCTAACTATGGCTACACCTTC
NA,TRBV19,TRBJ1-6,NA,CASSLNPRGLRNSPLHF,TGTGCCAGTAGCCTGAACCCCCGGGGATTGAGGAATTCACCCCTCCACTTT
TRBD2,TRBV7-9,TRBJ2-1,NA,CASSPTSGSNEQFF,TGTGCCAGCAGCCCCACTAGCGGGAGCAATGAGCAGTTCTTC
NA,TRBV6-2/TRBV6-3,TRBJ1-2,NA,CASSRTERDYGYTF,TGTGCCAGCAGCCGGACGGAGAGGGACTATGGCTACACCTTC
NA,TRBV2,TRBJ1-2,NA,CASSPGPGGYTF,TGTGCCAGCAGTCCGGGACCCGGGGGCTACACCTTC
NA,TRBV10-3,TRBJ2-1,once,CAISEMAGPPYNEQFF,TGTGCCATCAGTGAGATGGCAGGTCCACCCTACAATGAGCAGTTCTTC
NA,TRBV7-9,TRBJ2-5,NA,CASSLNDGAETQYF,TGTGCCAGCAGCTTAAACGACGGCGCAGAGACCCAGTACTTC
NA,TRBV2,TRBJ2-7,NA,CASSEEVSAAGEQYF,TGTGCCAGCAGTGAAGAAGTAAGCGCCGCGGGCGAGCAGTACTTC
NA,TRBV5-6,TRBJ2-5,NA,CASSSGSSETQYF,TGTGCCAGCAGCTCAGGGTCCTCGGAGACCCAGTACTTC